What follows are 21 T cell receptor beta chains derived from one specimen sequenced in a study of metastatic and nonmetastatic thyroid tumors. TCRdb re-clonotyped the PCR reads through MiXCR. This sample yields 29,000 or so clones, of which under 4.5% are seen a single time; under 25% belongs to the top ten. Every patient underwent thyroid surgery untreated. Sequenced: blood. The receptors stem from a female donor with papillary thyroid cancer or a benign thyroid nodule (not recorded which). Some clones in this sample may be carry-over from other donors' samples.

In its sample, this clone is medium-sized. The chain uses TRBV12-3 or TRBV12-4 and TRBJ2-2; possibly TRBD1 or TRBD2 for D (5 bases each). The CDR3 sequence is 14 residues long. V lost 7 bases to trimming and J lost 6 bases, with 15 bases between them. The CDR3 bases are TGTGCCAGCATCCGGGACCTTAGGGCCGGGGAGCTGTTTTTT. Translating it yields CASIRDLRAGELFF.

This clone was recorded at least ten times. This chain connects TRBV4-1 to TRBJ2-4; D gene uncertain. Trimming took off 3 bases at V and 7 bases at J, with 13 bases between the two ends. Looked up from germline, CDR1 is MGHRA and CDR2 is YSYEKL. The CDR3 contains 14 residues. CDR3: CASSHPAQWNIQYF. CDR3 nucleotides: TGCGCCAGCAGCCACCCTGCCCAGTGGAACATTCAGTACTTC.

This rearrangement joins TRBV4-1 to TRBJ2-7; tentative D call: TRBD2 (5 bases). Germline V lookup: CDR1 MGHRA, CDR2 YSYEKL. V was shortened by 6 bases and J by 7 bases, with 22 bases between the two germline ends. The CDR3 spans 15 residues. In DNA, the CDR3 is TGCGCCAGCAGTGACGGGATCCGAGCTATCCGAGAGCAGTACTTC. It specifies CASSDGIRAIREQYF.

This clone was counted ten times or more. The chain links TRBV11-3 to TRBJ1-1, with D possibly being TRBD1 (5 bases). CDR3 length: 14 residues. The germline V gene encodes CDR1 SGHNT and CDR2 YENEEA. Trimming cost V 1 base and J 1 base, with 7 bases left between them. The CDR3 here is CASSLGGSNTEAFF. CDR3 bases: TGTGCCAGCAGCTTAGGGGGCTCGAACACTGAAGCTTTCTTT.

The rearrangement links TRBV28 to TRBJ1-3, with a possible D match to TRBD1 (5 bases). Trimming cost V 6 bases and J 11 bases, with 23 bases left between them. Germline V gene lookup returns CDR1 MDHEN and CDR2 SYDVKM. The CDR3 has 15 amino acids. CDR3: CASRFGGFTGNSIYF. Here the CDR3 DNA reads TGTGCCAGCAGATTTGGGGGATTTACTGGCAACTCCATATATTTT.

This clone was observed at least ten times. The rearrangement joins TRBV7-6 to TRBJ2-5; 9 bases align to TRBD2. The CDR3 has 17 amino acids. CDR1 and CDR2 from the germline V gene are SGHVS and FNYEAQ. Trimming cost V 5 bases and J 5 bases; bases outside gene matches: 15. CDR3: CASSPVLSSGRGETQYF. For the CDR3, the DNA is TGTGCCAGCAGCCCCGTTTTGAGTAGCGGGAGAGGGGAGACCCAGTACTTC.

This clone was observed a few times. The chain combines TRBV6-1 with TRBJ1-2; 7 bases are a match to TRBD1. V gave up 7 bases and J gave up 2 bases; unmatched junction bases: 7. This CDR3 contains 14 residues. Per germline, CDR1 MNHNS and CDR2 SASEGT. CDR3 region: CASKPGQMNYGYTF. In DNA, the CDR3 is TGTGCCAGCAAACCGGGACAGATGAACTATGGCTACACCTTC.

The chain links TRBV27 to TRBJ2-3, with D unresolved. Germline V gene sequence: CDR1 MNHEY, CDR2 SMNVEV (reference sequence). CDR3 length: 18 amino acids. The V end was cut by 6 bases, the J end by 10 bases, with 32 bases between. CDR3 residues: CASSLRAAGMRGDSAQYF. Here the CDR3 DNA reads TGTGCCAGCAGCCTTCGCGCGGCTGGGATGCGTGGGGATTCGGCGCAGTATTTT.

The J gene is TRBJ2-7, the V gene TRBV6-2 or TRBV6-3; D ambiguous. This CDR3 region has 13 residues. The V end was cut by 8 bases, the J end by 2 bases, with 13 bases between. Germline CDR1 MNHEY, CDR2 SVGEGT. CDR3 coding DNA: TGTGCCAGCCGTCTGACCCCAACCTACGAGCAGTACTTC. This translates into CASRLTPTYEQYF.

This sequence joins TRBV6-1 and TRBJ2-3, with D perhaps TRBD1 or TRBD2 (6 bases each). The CDR3 has 14 residues. Germline CDR1 and CDR2: MNHNS and SASEGT. Trimming pared 2 bases from V and 4 bases from J, leaving 10 bases between. CDR3 residues: CASSERGESDTQYF. The CDR3 DNA sequence: TGTGCCAGCAGTGAAAGGGGGGAATCAGATACGCAGTATTTT.

Many counts were recorded for this clone. This chain connects TRBV7-9 to TRBJ1-4; D perhaps matches TRBD1 (6 bases). Germline-derived CDR1 and CDR2 are SEHNR and FQNEAQ (reference sequence). This CDR3 is 16 amino acids long. Trimming left V 0 bases short and J 0 bases short, with 8 bases between. CDR3 sequence (DNA): TGTGCCAGCAGCTTAGCGACAGGAGCAACTAATGAAAAACTGTTTTTT. Its translation: CASSLATGATNEKLFF.

The sample holds many counts of this clone. The V and J genes are TRBV15 and TRBJ2-3; D call uncertain. This CDR3 has 15 residues. Trimming shortened V by 1 base and J by 1 base, and 9 bases separated the two germline ends. Germline V CDR1 and CDR2: LNHNV, YYDKDF (reference sequence). The CDR3 bases are TGTGCCACCAGCAGAGTTGGCGGCCGCACAGATACGCAGTATTTT. This sequence encodes CATSRVGGRTDTQYF.

The CDR3 DNA sequence: TGTGCCAGTTCAGGGGCGGGGGCCAACGTCCTGACTTTC. Protein product: CASSGAGANVLTF. This chain uses TRBV2 with TRBJ2-6; tentative D call: TRBD1 (6 bases). The CDR3 covers 13 residues. Germline assignment: CDR1 SNHLY and CDR2 FYNNEI. V was shortened by 9 bases and J by 4 bases, with 10 bases between the two germline ends.

The rearrangement links TRBV24-1 to TRBJ2-5; D gene unclear. V shed 5 bases and J shed 4 bases, with 4 bases lying between them. There are 11 residues in the CDR3. CDR1 and CDR2 (germline): KGHDR, SFDVKD. CDR3 nucleotide sequence: TGTGCCACCAGTGCGCGAGAGACCCAGTACTTC. This gives the protein CATSARETQYF.

This clone was seen a few times. The DNA is left out, because the CDR3 cannot be placed on it with certainty; the CDR3 is given as TCRdb lists it. This rearrangement joins TRBV6-1 to TRBJ1-2. The germline V gene encodes CDR1 MNHNS and CDR2 SASEGT. The CDR3 spans 24 amino acids, including both terminal residues. The CDR3 here is CASSSGPPTYNEQFFGPGTFGYTF.

The sample holds many counts of this clone. The chain has TRBV7-3 and TRBJ2-7; TRBD1 matches 9 bases. Germline V gene sequence: CDR1 SGHTA, CDR2 FQGTGA. The CDR3 covers 13 residues. V lost 5 bases, J lost 7 bases, and 6 bases stayed unmatched. In DNA form, the CDR3 reads TGTGCCAGCAGCGACAGGGGGGCCGGAGAGCAGTACTTC. Encoded protein: CASSDRGAGEQYF.

This sequence joins TRBV18 and TRBJ1-1; no reliable D call. Trimming removed 1 base from V and 5 bases from J, with 11 bases in between. The CDR3 runs 14 residues. Germline V gene data show CDR1 as KGHSH and CDR2 as LQKENI. The CDR3 region has the DNA TGTGCCAGCTCACCACAACCAGCGTGGACTGAAGCTTTCTTT. Protein sequence: CASSPQPAWTEAFF.

This clone has ten or more counts. This rearrangement joins TRBV7-2 to TRBJ1-1, with D perhaps TRBD1 (5 bases). The germline V and J ends were trimmed by 3 bases and 1 base, with 9 bases remaining between them. This CDR3 region has 14 residues. Germline V gives CDR1 SGHTA, CDR2 FQGNSA. CDR3 amino acids: CASSLGPSNTEAFF. The CDR3 nucleotides are TGTGCCAGCAGCTTGGGACCGTCGAACACTGAAGCTTTCTTT.

This clone was counted many times. The J gene is TRBJ2-5, the V gene TRBV5-5; D is tentatively TRBD1 or TRBD2 (5 bases each). The CDR3 totals 15 residues. Germline V gene data show CDR1 as SGHKS and CDR2 as YYEKEE (reference sequence). The V end was cut by 2 bases, the J end by 4 bases, with 15 bases between. CDR3 sequence: CASSFMGRLRETQYF. In nucleotides, the CDR3 is TGTGCCAGCAGCTTCATGGGACGGCTACGAGAGACCCAGTACTTC.

The CDR3 nucleotides are TGTGCCAGCAGTGACGGGAGGTCCGGGGAGCTGTTTTTT. Translated: CASSDGRSGELFF. This rearrangement joins TRBV2 to TRBJ2-2; 7 positions match TRBD2. This CDR3 comprises 13 residues. Germline CDR1 is SNHLY and CDR2 is FYNNEI. V dropped 3 bases and J dropped 6; count of bases not matched to a gene: 1.

The sample holds a few counts of this clone. V is TRBV18 and J is TRBJ2-1, with D unresolved. This CDR3 is built from 15 residues. Trimming removed 3 bases from V and 9 bases from J, with 18 bases in between. Per germline, CDR1 KGHSH and CDR2 LQKENI. CDR3 nucleotides: TGTGCCAGCTCACCGGGTCTCACCATTAAGGCTGAGCAGTTCTTC. Translated, it gives CASSPGLTIKAEQFF.